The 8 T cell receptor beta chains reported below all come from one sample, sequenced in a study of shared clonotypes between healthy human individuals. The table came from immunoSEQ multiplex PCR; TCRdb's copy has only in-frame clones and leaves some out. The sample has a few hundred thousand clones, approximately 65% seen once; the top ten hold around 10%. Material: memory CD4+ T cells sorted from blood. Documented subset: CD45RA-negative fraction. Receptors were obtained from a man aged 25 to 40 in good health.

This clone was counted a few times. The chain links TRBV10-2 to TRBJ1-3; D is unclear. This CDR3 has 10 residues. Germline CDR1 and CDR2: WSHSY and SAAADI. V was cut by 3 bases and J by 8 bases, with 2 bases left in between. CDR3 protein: CASSDDTIYF. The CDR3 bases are TGCGCCAGCAGTGATGACACCATATATTTT.

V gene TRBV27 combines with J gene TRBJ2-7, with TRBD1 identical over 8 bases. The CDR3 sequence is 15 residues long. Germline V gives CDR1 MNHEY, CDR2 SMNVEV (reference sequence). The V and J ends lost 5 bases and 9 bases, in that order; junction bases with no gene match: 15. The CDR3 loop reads CASSPRTGSSRRQYF. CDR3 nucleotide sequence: TGTGCCAGCAGTCCCCGGACAGGGTCCAGTCGCCGGCAGTACTTC.

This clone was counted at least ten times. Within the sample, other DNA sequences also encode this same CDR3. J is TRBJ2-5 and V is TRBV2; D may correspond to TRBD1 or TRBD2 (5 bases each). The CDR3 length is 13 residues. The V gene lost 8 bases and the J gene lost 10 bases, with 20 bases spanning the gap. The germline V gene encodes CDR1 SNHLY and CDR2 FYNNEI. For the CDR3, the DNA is TGTGCCAGCGGGGGTGCGGACCTGGGGGACCAGTACTTC. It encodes CASGGADLGDQYF.

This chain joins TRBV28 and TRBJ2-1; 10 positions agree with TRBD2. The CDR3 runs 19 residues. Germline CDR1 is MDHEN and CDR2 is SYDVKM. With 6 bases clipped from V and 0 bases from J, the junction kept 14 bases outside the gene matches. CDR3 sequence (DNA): TGTGCCAGCAGCATTTTGGGGACTAGCGCTACCAGCTCCTACAATGAGCAGTTCTTC. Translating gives CASSILGTSATSSYNEQFF.

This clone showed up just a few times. The CDR3 is CASTPLLAGVYEQFF. The CDR3 DNA reads as TGTGCCAGCACCCCTTTGCTAGCGGGAGTTTATGAGCAGTTCTTC. This rearrangement joins TRBV27 to TRBJ2-1, with 10 bases fitting TRBD2. CDR3 size: 15 residues. Trimming took 7 bases from V and 8 from J; bases not matched to a gene: 11. CDR1 MNHEY and CDR2 SMNVEV come from the germline V gene (reference sequence).

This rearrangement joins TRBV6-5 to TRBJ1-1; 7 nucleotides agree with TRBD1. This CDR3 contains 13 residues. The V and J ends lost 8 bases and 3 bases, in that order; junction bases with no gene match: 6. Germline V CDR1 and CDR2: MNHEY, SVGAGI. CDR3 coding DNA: TGTGCCAGCCGCCCGGACAGGTACACTGAAGCTTTCTTT. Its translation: CASRPDRYTEAFF.

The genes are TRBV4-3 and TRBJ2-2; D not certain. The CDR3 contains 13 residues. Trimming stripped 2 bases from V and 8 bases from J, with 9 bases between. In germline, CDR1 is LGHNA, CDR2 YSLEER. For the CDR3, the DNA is TGCGCCAGCAGCCAACATTTCGCTGGGGAGCTGTTTTTT. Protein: CASSQHFAGELFF.

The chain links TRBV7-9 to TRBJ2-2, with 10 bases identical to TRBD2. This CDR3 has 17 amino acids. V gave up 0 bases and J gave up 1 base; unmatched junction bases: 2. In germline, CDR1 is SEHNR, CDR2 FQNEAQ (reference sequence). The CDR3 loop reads CASSLATSGMNTGELFF. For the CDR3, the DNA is TGTGCCAGCAGCTTAGCCACTAGCGGGATGAACACCGGGGAGCTGTTTTTT.